The 20 T cell receptor beta chains listed next were all sequenced from one sample in a study. Each CDR3 protein is one row after TCRdb ran MiXCR on the 5' RACE reads. Seen here are 35,000 to 55,000 distinct CDR3 sequences, roughly a fifth observed once, and the top ten hold about 4.5%. Cells sorted as Tregs were CD4+, CD25+ and CD127-/low. Material for sequencing was Tregs sorted from a lymph node. The receptors here all came from a female donor with breast cancer.

This clonotype was observed many times. The genes are TRBV7-9 and TRBJ2-1, with 7 bases identical to TRBD1. V gave up 5 bases and J gave up 1 base; unmatched junction bases: 5. The CDR3 is made up of 15 amino acids. Germline CDR1 SEHNR, CDR2 FQNEAQ (reference sequence). CDR3 loop: CASSLGQDSYNEQFF. The DNA for the CDR3 is TGTGCCAGCAGCCTCGGACAGGATTCCTACAATGAGCAGTTCTTC.

This sequence joins TRBV29-1 and TRBJ1-2; D not certain. The CDR3 loop spans 11 amino acids. From germline, CDR1 is SQVTM and CDR2 ANQGSEA. V shed 8 bases and J shed 8 bases, with 15 bases lying between them. This chain's CDR3 is CSILDRGGYTF. The CDR3 coding sequence is TGCAGCATCCTAGACCGGGGAGGCTACACCTTC.

This clonotype has at least ten counts. The chain recombines TRBV20-1 with TRBJ2-7; D tentatively reads TRBD1 or TRBD2 (5 bases each). Germline CDR1 is DFQATT and CDR2 is SNEGSKA (reference sequence). V lost 3 bases, J lost 7 bases, and 22 bases lay in between. This CDR3 region has 15 residues. CDR3 DNA sequence: TGCAGTGCTAGTCCCTCAGAGAGGGGATCTCGGGAGCAGTACTTC. This encodes CSASPSERGSREQYF.

The CDR3 coding sequence is TGTGCCAGCAGCCAGGGGCACGGAACCGGGGAGCTGTTTTTT. Residues: CASSQGHGTGELFF. The chain has TRBV11-3 and TRBJ2-2, with D perhaps TRBD1 (6 bases). The ends were cut back, 5 bases at V and 5 bases at J, with 12 bases in the middle. Looked up from germline, CDR1 is SGHNT and CDR2 is YENEEA. The CDR3 spans 14 residues.

The V gene is TRBV6-1, the J gene TRBJ2-6; a weak D match, TRBD1 (6 bases). The V and J ends lost 6 bases and 0 bases respectively, with 12 bases between them. The CDR3 is 16 amino acids. Germline V CDR1 and CDR2: MNHNS, SASEGT. CDR3 coding DNA: TGTGCCAGCAGCGCGGACAGTCTCTCTGGGGCCAACGTCCTGACTTTC. Translated: CASSADSLSGANVLTF.

The chain employs TRBV9 and TRBJ2-7; possible D gene TRBD2, 6 bases. Germline V gives CDR1 SGDLS, CDR2 YYNGEE. This CDR3 region has 13 residues. The ends were cut back, 3 bases at V and 6 bases at J, with 13 bases in the middle. CDR3 DNA: TGTGCCAGCAGCGAGGGACTGCGCCCCGAGCAGTACTTC. This encodes CASSEGLRPEQYF.

At least ten counts were recorded for this clonotype. The chain combines TRBV25-1 with TRBJ2-7; no clear D gene. Germline V lookup: CDR1 MGHDK, CDR2 SYGVNS. Trimming stripped 1 base from V and 6 bases from J, with 10 bases between. The CDR3 runs to 13 residues. This chain's CDR3 is CASSELSGSEQYF. CDR3 sequence (DNA): TGTGCCAGCAGTGAATTGTCAGGCTCCGAGCAGTACTTC.

J is TRBJ2-1 and V is TRBV29-1, with TRBD2 as a possible D gene (6 bases). The CDR3 spans 13 residues. The V gene lost 4 bases and the J gene lost 5 bases, with 12 bases spanning the gap. Germline loops: CDR1 SQVTM, CDR2 ANQGSEA. CDR3 region: CSVGVADNNEQFF. Written as DNA, the CDR3 is TGCAGCGTTGGGGTAGCGGATAACAATGAGCAGTTCTTC.

This clonotype was recorded at least ten times. The chain has TRBV10-1 and TRBJ2-2, with TRBD1 as a possible D gene (6 bases). The V gene lost 6 bases and the J gene lost 2 bases, with 16 bases spanning the gap. CDR1 and CDR2 (germline): WNHNN, SYGVQD (reference sequence). There are 16 residues in the CDR3. CDR3 sequence reads: CASRRPGHQNTGELFF. CDR3 DNA: TGCGCCAGCAGACGACCGGGACACCAAAACACCGGGGAGCTGTTTTTT.

V and J are TRBV6-1 and TRBJ1-1; D is unresolved. Trimming removed 0 bases at V and 11 bases at J, with 7 bases between. Germline V gene data show CDR1 as MNHNS and CDR2 as SASEGT. The CDR3 covers 11 residues. The CDR3 region has the DNA TGTGCCAGCAGTGAAGCGCAACCGGCTTTCTTT. Encoded protein: CASSEAQPAFF.

Note on this clonotype: Being one base from a much bigger clone, this may be a read error. V and J are TRBV4-1 and TRBJ2-1, with D unclear. Trimming took off 4 bases at V and 4 bases at J, with 14 bases between the two ends. CDR1 and CDR2 (germline): MGHRA, YSYEKL. The length of the CDR3 is 15 residues. The CDR3 nucleotides are TGCGCCAGCAGCCTAGATATGGCGATATACAATGAGCAGTTCTTC. It specifies CASSLDMAIYNEQFF.

At least ten counts were recorded for this clonotype. This chain uses TRBV12-3 or TRBV12-4 with TRBJ2-7; maybe TRBD2 (5 bases). Trimming left V 5 bases short and J 2 bases short, with 13 bases between. The CDR3 contains 14 residues. The CDR3 is CASSPNRGAYEQYF. DNA of the CDR3: TGTGCCAGCAGTCCCAATCGGGGTGCCTACGAGCAGTACTTC.

This clonotype appeared many times. This chain links TRBV20-1 with TRBJ1-5; a possible D gene is TRBD1 (6 bases). CDR3 length equals 16 residues. Per the germline V gene, CDR1 is DFQATT and CDR2 is SNEGSKA (reference sequence). With 6 bases removed from V and 3 bases from J, the gap between germline ends came to 21 bases. The CDR3 DNA reads TGCAGTGCCATCCCACACAGGGACGGACTCAATCAGCCCCAGCATTTT. This gives the protein CSAIPHRDGLNQPQHF.

This clonotype occurred a few times. The V and J genes are TRBV5-1 and TRBJ1-1; maybe TRBD1 (5 bases). Trimming shortened V by 4 bases and J by 1 base, and 23 bases separated the two germline ends. The germline V gene encodes CDR1 SGHRS and CDR2 YFSETQ. This CDR3 has 18 amino acids. CDR3 loop: CASSAAGGTIKGNTEAFF. DNA of the CDR3: TGCGCCAGCAGCGCAGCCGGGGGGACCATTAAGGGGAACACTGAAGCTTTCTTT.

This clonotype was detected a few times. This chain uses TRBV5-4 with TRBJ2-6; 8 bases line up with TRBD1. The germline V gene encodes CDR1 SGHNT and CDR2 YYREEE (reference sequence). Trimming cost V 7 bases and J 0 bases; bases outside gene matches: 6. The CDR3 loop spans 16 amino acids. In nucleotides, the CDR3 is TGTGCCAGCTCGACAGGGGTGTCCTCTGGGGCCAACGTCCTGACTTTC. Translation gives CASSTGVSSGANVLTF. Drawing the rest from reference TRBV5-4 and TRBJ2-6, the complete variable domain is ETGVTQSPTHLIKTRGQQVTLRCSSQSGHNTVSWYQQALGQGPQFIFQYYREEENGRGNFPPRFSGLQFPNYSSELNVNALELDDSALYLCASSTGVSSGANVLTFGAGSRLTVL.

As to this clonotype: At one of its ends the junction is not consistent with the germline gene, which may arise from a read error. The V and J genes are TRBV12-3 or TRBV12-4 and TRBJ2-2; 13 bases match TRBD2. The CDR3 runs to 15 residues. The CDR3 DNA is TGTGCCGGCAGCCGCGGACTAGCGGGAGCCGGGGAGCTGTTTTTT. Its protein is CAGSRGLAGAGELFF.

The CDR3 nucleotides read TGTGCCTGGAGTGTAGACTCTAGCTCCTACAATGAGCAGTTCTTC. Translation: CAWSVDSSSYNEQFF. The chain links TRBV30 to TRBJ2-1; no clear D. CDR3 length: 15 amino acids. The V end was cut by 0 bases, the J end by 0 bases, with 9 bases between. Germline V gene data show CDR1 as GTSNPN and CDR2 as SVGIG (reference sequence). Variable domain in full (rest from reference TRBV30 and TRBJ2-1): SQTIHQWPATLVQPVGSPLSLECTVEGTSNPNLYWYRQAAGRGLQLLFYSVGIGQISSEVPQNLSASRPQDRQFILSSKKLLLSDSGFYLCAWSVDSSSYNEQFFGPGTRLTVL.

This clonotype was seen repeatedly, ten times or more. The genes are TRBV10-3 and TRBJ2-7, with D perhaps matching TRBD1 (6 bases). Germline loops: CDR1 ENHRY, CDR2 SYGVKD. The CDR3 consists of 14 residues. Deletions cut 3 bases from V and 2 bases from J, with 11 bases between. The CDR3 DNA is TGTGCCATCAGTGAAGGACAGACCCCCTACGAGCAGTACTTC. Encoded protein: CAISEGQTPYEQYF.

This clonotype was seen repeatedly, ten times or more. The chain is built from TRBV6-5 and TRBJ2-3, with TRBD2 matching 7 bases. Trimming at V came to 2 bases and at J to 4 bases, leaving 6 bases not matched to a gene. CDR1 MNHEY and CDR2 SVGAGI come from the germline V gene. The CDR3 is 15 residues long. CDR3 sequence: CASSYGGSGADTQYF. CDR3 bases: TGTGCCAGCAGTTACGGCGGGAGCGGCGCAGATACGCAGTATTTT.

This clonotype was recorded many times. This sequence joins TRBV27 and TRBJ2-7; tentatively, D is TRBD1 or TRBD2 (5 bases each). Per the germline V gene, CDR1 is MNHEY and CDR2 is SMNVEV (reference sequence). Trimming took 6 bases from V and 4 from J, leaving 13 bases between them. The CDR3 is made up of 13 amino acids. The CDR3 here is CASSARGLYEQYF. The DNA for the CDR3 is TGTGCCAGCAGCGCCCGGGGCCTATACGAGCAGTACTTC.